Presented here are 20 T cell receptor beta chains from one specimen sequenced in a study of shared clonotypes between healthy human individuals (dated by TCRdb to the early 2020s). Libraries came from the immunoSEQ multiplex PCR assay. TCRdb carries this immuneACCESS record with in-frame sequences only. Its versions omit some clonotypes, under half of them owing to an unresolved V gene in the studies checked, with the rest unexplained. The table for this sample lists 1.4 million to 1.5 million clones; approximately 96% of them were counted only once. 0.95% to 1.5% of the sample is held by the ten biggest clonotypes. Sequenced sample: naive CD4+ T cells sorted from blood. In the paper's terms, the cell subset or site label means: CD45RA+ positively selected. These receptors all come from a man aged 25 to 45 in good health.

This rearrangement joins TRBV10-2 to TRBJ2-3, with 8 bases that match TRBD2. With V trimmed by 10 bases and J by 5 bases, 8 bases remained unmatched. Germline V CDR1 and CDR2: WSHSY, SAAADI. There are 13 residues in the CDR3. CDR3 sequence: CATRDGREDTQYF. The CDR3 coding sequence is TGCGCCACCAGGGACGGGAGGGAAGATACGCAGTATTTT.

The sample holds one count of this clone. The V and J genes are TRBV7-2 and TRBJ2-7, with D unresolved. The CDR3 has 11 amino acids. Per germline, CDR1 SGHTA and CDR2 FQGNSA. Trimming took off 3 bases at V and 6 bases at J, with 6 bases between the two ends. The CDR3 loop reads CASSFKSEQYF. The CDR3 nucleotides are TGTGCCAGCAGCTTTAAGTCCGAGCAGTACTTC.

This chain uses TRBV7-9 with TRBJ2-2, with D perhaps matching TRBD1 (6 bases). Trimming removed 5 bases at V and 1 base at J, with 11 bases between. This CDR3 has 15 residues. Germline assignment: CDR1 SEHNR and CDR2 FQNEAQ (reference sequence). CDR3 sequence (DNA): TGTGCCAGCAGCACCTGGGGACAGAACACCGGGGAGCTGTTTTTT. This translates into CASSTWGQNTGELFF.

This chain uses TRBV30 with TRBJ2-7; 7 bases are shared with TRBD1. J was trimmed by 5 bases and V by 4 bases; bases with no gene match: 5. Germline CDR1 GTSNPN, CDR2 SVGIG (reference sequence). The CDR3 has 12 residues. Written as DNA, the CDR3 is TGTGCCTGGACCAGACAGGGAGACGAGCAGTACTTC. Translation gives CAWTRQGDEQYF.

This clone was picked up one time. This rearrangement joins TRBV5-3 to TRBJ2-7; 8 nucleotides line up with TRBD1. TRBV5-3 is known as an ORF, though its function is uncertain. This CDR3 region has 14 residues. V trimming: 0 bases; J trimming: 3 bases; junction bases outside the gene matches: 2. In nucleotides, the CDR3 is TGTGCCAGAAGCTTGGCCAGGGGGCACTACGAGCAGTACTTC. This encodes CARSLARGHYEQYF.

The chain combines TRBV29-1 with TRBJ2-7, with D tentatively TRBD1 (5 bases). Trimming removed 6 bases at V and 9 bases at J, with 18 bases between. Germline loops: CDR1 SQVTM, CDR2 ANQGSEA. This CDR3 contains 12 residues. The CDR3 region has the DNA TGCAGCGTAGGTCTCCAGGGTTTTGGGCAGTACTTC. Its translation: CSVGLQGFGQYF.

The CDR3 sequence: CASSLGAIEEKLFF. Here the CDR3 DNA reads TGTGCCAGCAGCTTGGGGGCGATAGAAGAAAAACTGTTTTTT. The chain uses TRBV7-9 and TRBJ1-4, with D tentatively TRBD1 (6 bases). The CDR3 totals 14 residues. V lost 3 bases and J 8 bases, leaving 13 bases between the germline ends. In germline, CDR1 is SEHNR, CDR2 FQNEAQ (reference sequence).

The chain has TRBV14 and TRBJ1-4, with D maybe TRBD1 (5 bases). This CDR3 spans 18 amino acids. V shed 1 base and J shed 10 bases, with 25 bases lying between them. The germline gives CDR1 SGHDN, CDR2 FVKESK. The CDR3 protein is CASSQVGAPALQKGKLFF. Here the CDR3 DNA reads TGTGCCAGCAGCCAAGTAGGGGCGCCGGCTCTACAGAAAGGAAAACTGTTTTTT.

This sequence joins TRBV10-3 and TRBJ2-1; 7 nucleotides align to TRBD2. Germline CDR1 ENHRY, CDR2 SYGVKD. The junction had 12 bases not matched to a gene; V was cut back by 3 bases and J by 4 bases. The CDR3 runs 17 residues. The CDR3 reads CAISDRLRETKYNEQFF. Written as DNA, the CDR3 is TGTGCCATCAGTGATCGTTTGCGGGAGACGAAGTACAATGAGCAGTTCTTC.

V and J are TRBV19 and TRBJ2-2; 7 nucleotides match TRBD1. This CDR3 spans 13 amino acids. The V and J ends lost 10 bases and 3 bases, in that order; junction bases with no gene match: 5. The V gene's germline CDR1 is LNHDA and CDR2 SQIVND (reference sequence). The DNA for the CDR3 is TGTGCCACGGGGACAGACTACACCGGGGAGCTGTTTTTT. It codes for CATGTDYTGELFF.

The chain employs TRBV6-4 and TRBJ1-5, with D unresolved. Germline V gene lookup returns CDR1 MRHNA and CDR2 SNTAGT. The V end was cut by 5 bases, the J end by 6 bases, with 8 bases between. The CDR3 contains 12 residues. CDR3 in amino acids: CASSWKSQPQHF. CDR3 bases: TGTGCCAGCAGTTGGAAGAGTCAGCCCCAGCATTTT.

The chain has TRBV25-1 and TRBJ2-1; 10 bases are shared with TRBD2. Losses at the gene ends were 3 bases for V and 4 bases for J; bases not matched to a gene: 9. Germline CDR1 and CDR2: MGHDK and SYGVNS. The length of the CDR3 is 17 residues. The DNA for the CDR3 is TGTGCCAGCAGTGAGACGGGACTAGCGCGGGGTTACAATGAGCAGTTCTTC. It yields the protein CASSETGLARGYNEQFF. The variable domain in full, with the rest retrieved from reference TRBV25-1 and TRBJ2-1, is EADIYQTPRYLVIGTGKKITLECSQTMGHDKMYWYQQDPGMELHLIHYSYGVNSTEKGDLSSESTVSRIRTEHFPLTLESARPSHTSQYLCASSETGLARGYNEQFFGPGTRLTVL.

On this clone itself: Different DNA sequences within this sample yield the same CDR3. The gene calls are TRBV9 and TRBJ2-5, with no clear D. Germline values: CDR1 SGDLS, CDR2 YYNGEE. The ends were cut back, 1 base at V and 1 base at J, with 5 bases in the middle. The CDR3 length is 13 residues. The CDR3 loop reads CASSVSVQETQYF. The CDR3 nucleotides are TGTGCCAGCAGCGTATCGGTCCAAGAGACCCAGTACTTC.

This clone was counted a single time. In DNA form, the CDR3 reads TGTGCCAGCAGCCGGGACAGGGGGCGACGTGGCTACACCTTC. Translated, it gives CASSRDRGRRGYTF. The chain employs TRBV28 and TRBJ1-2; 12 nucleotides align to TRBD1. Looked up from germline, CDR1 is MDHEN and CDR2 is SYDVKM. The V segment lost 6 bases and the J segment 7 bases; nucleotides outside the gene matches: 6. CDR3 length equals 14 residues.

The gene calls are TRBV6-5 and TRBJ1-6, with TRBD1 matching 8 bases. This CDR3 is built from 15 residues. V shed 2 bases and J 6 bases; nucleotides not matched to a gene: 3. Looked up from germline, CDR1 is MNHEY and CDR2 is SVGAGI. CDR3 in amino acids: CASSYRQGFNSPLHF. The CDR3 DNA reads as TGTGCCAGCAGTTACAGACAGGGGTTTAATTCACCCCTCCACTTT.

The rearrangement uses TRBV9 and TRBJ2-1, with 9 bases fitting TRBD2. Losses at the gene ends were 5 bases for V and 2 bases for J; bases not matched to a gene: 11. This CDR3 is 17 amino acids long. Germline CDR1 SGDLS, CDR2 YYNGEE. In DNA form, the CDR3 reads TGTGCCAGCAGACCCGGACCAGGACTAGCGACCTACAATGAGCAGTTCTTC. It codes for CASRPGPGLATYNEQFF.

V usage is TRBV7-9 and J usage is TRBJ1-6, with D uncertain. Trimming cost V 5 bases and J 0 bases, with 11 bases left between them. CDR3 size: 16 residues. Germline assignment: CDR1 SEHNR and CDR2 FQNEAQ (reference sequence). The CDR3 region has the DNA TGTGCCAGCAGCCCCCCGGGCAACTCCTATAATTCACCCCTCCACTTT. Translation: CASSPPGNSYNSPLHF. The full variable domain, in which reference TRBV7-9 and TRBJ1-6 provide the parts outside the CDR3, is DTGVSQNPRHKITKRGQNVTFRCDPISEHNRLYWYRQTLGQGPEFLTYFQNEAQLEKSRLLSDRFSAERPKGSFSTLEIQRTEQGDSAMYLCASSPPGNSYNSPLHFGNGTRLTVT.

Concerning this clone itself: This specimen includes other DNA sequences encoding the same CDR3. V is TRBV6-1 and J is TRBJ2-6; no reliable D call. This CDR3 has 13 amino acids. V was clipped by 8 bases and J by 0 bases, with 5 bases between them. Germline V lookup: CDR1 MNHNS, CDR2 SASEGT. CDR3 residues: CASRTSGANVLTF. CDR3 coding DNA: TGTGCCAGCCGAACCTCTGGGGCCAACGTCCTGACTTTC.

Notes on this clone: Other DNA variants within this sample encode the same CDR3. V usage is TRBV28 and J usage is TRBJ2-7; D may match TRBD1 or TRBD2 (5 bases each). Trimming took 4 bases from V and 3 from J, leaving 10 bases between them. The germline V gene has CDR1 MDHEN and CDR2 SYDVKM. This CDR3 has 13 residues. CDR3 residues: CASSSGPLYEQYF. CDR3 nucleotides: TGTGCCAGCAGTTCGGGACCCCTCTACGAGCAGTACTTC.

The chain combines TRBV18 with TRBJ2-5; D is uncertain. Germline assignment: CDR1 KGHSH and CDR2 LQKENI. The germline V and J ends were trimmed by 3 bases and 5 bases, with 13 bases remaining between them. The CDR3 sequence is 14 residues long. The CDR3: CASSPLMGWETQYF. The CDR3 coding sequence is TGTGCCAGCTCACCCCTAATGGGTTGGGAGACCCAGTACTTC.